What follows is one TCR beta chain and its context. Its target is unknown. This sample was taken from a study of T cell responses to AZD1222 COVID-19 vaccine. Some clones are missing from TCRdb's copy, which holds only in-frame ones; the method was immunoSEQ multiplex PCR. Here the sample spans some 150,000 clones, more than 90% being singletons. Study findings and constraints: Spike-specific TCR depth and breadth grew after two AZD1222 doses. White British people made up most donors, females outnumbered males, and clonal diversity was possibly underestimated. Without day 14 samples, only post-peak T cell repertoires were studied. Close to half of spike-specific TCRs reportedly recognize unmutated variant regions.

Trimming took off 7 bases at V and 7 bases at J, with 19 bases between the two ends. Germline V CDR1 and CDR2: MDHEN, SYDVKM. The CDR3 contains 15 residues. The rearrangement uses TRBV28 and TRBJ1-4; possible D gene TRBD1, 6 bases. The TCR comes from an adult who received the AZD1222 COVID-19 vaccine. The sample was peripheral blood, taken 28 days after the second AZD1222 dose. For the CDR3, the DNA is TGTGCCAGCACCAAAGGGGGGGGATGGCCTGAAAAACTGTTTTTT. This gives the protein CASTKGGGWPEKLFF. The full variable domain, rest sourced from reference TRBV28 and TRBJ1-4, is DVKVTQSSRYLVKRTGEKVFLECVQDMDHENMFWYRQDPGLGLRLIYFSYDVKMKEKGDIPEGYSVSREKKERFSLILESASTNQTSMYLCASTKGGGWPEKLFFGSGTQLSVL.